Below, 8 T cell receptor beta chains from the same sample are listed, as sequenced in a study of OX40 agonist ivuxolimab in advanced cancers. Using immunoSEQ multiplex PCR, the repertoire was profiled, and TCRdb retains in-frame clones only, with some absent. The sample lists under 15,000 clones; around four fifths were seen once. The material sequenced was CD4+ or CD8+ T cells sorted from blood, taken in a trial of the OX40 agonist ivuxolimab. Receptor source: an adult with an advanced solid tumor such as melanoma, head and neck, liver or kidney cancer.

The CDR3 loop reads CASSYSWGEPGEAFF. CDR3 in DNA: TGTGCCAGCAGTTACTCATGGGGGGAACCGGGTGAAGCTTTCTTT. The rearrangement links TRBV6-5 to TRBJ1-1, with D tentatively TRBD1 (5 bases). The germline V and J ends were trimmed by 0 bases and 7 bases, with 15 bases remaining between them. There are 15 residues in the CDR3. Germline-derived CDR1 and CDR2 are MNHEY and SVGAGI.

The chain has TRBV7-9 and TRBJ1-2; tentative D call: TRBD1 (6 bases). CDR3 size: 14 residues. Germline assignment: CDR1 SEHNR and CDR2 FQNEAQ (reference sequence). V was pared by 1 base and J by 9 bases, with 15 bases between. CDR3 sequence (DNA): TGTGCCAGCAGCTTAGAATTGTCTCAGGGGAGCTACACCTTC. Translating gives CASSLELSQGSYTF.

The chain employs TRBV10-2 and TRBJ2-7; D is perhaps TRBD1 (6 bases). V lost 6 bases and J lost 0, with 9 bases in between. This CDR3 contains 13 residues. Germline V gives CDR1 WSHSY, CDR2 SAAADI. DNA for the CDR3: TGCGCCAGCAGCGACAGGTCCTCCTACGAGCAGTACTTC. It encodes CASSDRSSYEQYF.

J is TRBJ2-7 and V is TRBV7-9, with D perhaps being TRBD1 or TRBD2 (5 bases each). This CDR3 spans 14 amino acids. CDR1 is SEHNR and CDR2 is FQNEAQ in the germline V gene (reference sequence). V gave up 10 bases and J gave up 7 bases, with 23 bases separating them. CDR3 in amino acids: CAIPNGAGGMEQYF. DNA of the CDR3: TGTGCCATTCCGAACGGGGCGGGTGGAATGGAGCAGTACTTC.

The gene calls are TRBV6-5 and TRBJ1-1; D is ambiguous. CDR1 is MNHEY and CDR2 is SVGAGI in the germline V gene. The ends were cut back, 5 bases at V and 6 bases at J, with 13 bases in the middle. This CDR3 is 13 amino acids long. The CDR3 bases are TGTGCCAGCAGTAAGCGGGGTGTAGCTGAAGCTTTCTTT. Its protein product is CASSKRGVAEAFF.

The chain has TRBV11-2 and TRBJ2-7; 10 bases align to TRBD2. The CDR3 consists of 18 residues. V dropped 5 bases and J dropped 4; count of bases not matched to a gene: 17. Germline CDR1 SGHAT, CDR2 FQNNGV. The CDR3 region is CASSLSDRHIAGGYEQYF. The CDR3 region has the DNA TGTGCCAGCAGCCTATCGGACAGGCACATAGCGGGGGGTTACGAGCAGTACTTC.

The CDR3 here is CASSYTGLNTEAFF. The CDR3 DNA reads as TGTGCCAGCAGTTACACAGGTTTGAACACTGAAGCTTTCTTT. This sequence joins TRBV6-6 and TRBJ1-1; TRBD1 is a possible D gene (5 bases). The CDR3 consists of 14 residues. The V gene's germline CDR1 is MNHNY and CDR2 SVGAGI (reference sequence). Trimming cost V 2 bases and J 0 bases, with 7 bases left between them.

The chain uses TRBV11-2 and TRBJ2-1; D is uncertain. V gave up 1 base and J gave up 12 bases, with 13 bases separating them. Germline loops: CDR1 SGHAT, CDR2 FQNNGV. The CDR3 covers 13 residues. The CDR3 loop is CASSLVFRAGQFF. The CDR3 DNA follows: TGTGCCAGCAGCTTAGTCTTCCGGGCTGGGCAGTTCTTC.